Each of the 13 T cell receptor beta chains below was sequenced from the same sample in a study of cytomegalovirus exposure and HLA in healthy donors. PCR primers comprised 60 Vbeta and 13 Jbeta primers. Some clones are missing from TCRdb's copy, which holds only in-frame ones; the method was immunoSEQ multiplex PCR. The sample consists of 120,000 or so clones, 80% to 90% of them appearing once. Sequenced: PBMCs. These receptors all come from a male donor in good health and CMV-seropositive.

The rearrangement joins TRBV7-2 to TRBJ1-3; 8 bases are a match to TRBD1. The CDR3 is 18 residues long. Germline loops: CDR1 SGHTA, CDR2 FQGNSA. J gave up 0 bases and V 5 bases, and 12 bases lay outside the gene matches. This CDR3 is CASSRRVPGQGSGNTIYF. Here the CDR3 DNA reads TGTGCCAGCAGCCGACGGGTGCCCGGACAGGGCTCTGGAAACACCATATATTTT.

This chain uses TRBV10-1 with TRBJ1-5; D not resolved. The germline V gene encodes CDR1 WNHNN and CDR2 SYGVQD (reference sequence). V lost 6 bases, J lost 7 bases, and 19 bases lay in between. The CDR3 sequence is 15 residues long. CDR3 in amino acids: CASRRPVSSRQPQHF. Here the CDR3 DNA reads TGCGCCAGCAGGCGGCCTGTTTCCAGCCGGCAGCCCCAGCATTTT.

The chain joins TRBV11-1 to TRBJ2-6; 7 positions match TRBD2. The CDR3 length is 16 residues. Germline lookup yields CDR1 SGHAT and CDR2 FQDESV (reference sequence). Losses at the gene ends were 5 bases for V and 0 bases for J; bases not matched to a gene: 4. As DNA, the CDR3 is TGTGCCAGCAGCCCGGAGCGGGACTCTGGGGCCAACGTCCTGACTTTC. This encodes CASSPERDSGANVLTF. The full variable domain, completed using reference TRBV11-1 and TRBJ2-6, is EAEVAQSPRYKITEKSQAVAFWCDPISGHATLYWYRQILGQGPELLVQFQDESVVDDSQLPKDRFSAERLKGVDSTLKIQPAELGDSAMYLCASSPERDSGANVLTFGAGSRLTVL.

V usage is TRBV5-1 and J usage is TRBJ2-3; D perhaps matches TRBD2 (5 bases). Germline V gene data show CDR1 as SGHRS and CDR2 as YFSETQ. V lost 3 bases and J lost 0, with 11 bases in between. The CDR3 sequence is 15 residues long. The DNA of the CDR3 is TGCGCCAGCAGCTGGAGCGGACCCAGCACAGATACGCAGTATTTT. It translates to CASSWSGPSTDTQYF.

This clone was counted a few times. The chain combines TRBV29-1 with TRBJ2-7; a weak D match, TRBD1 (5 bases). The CDR3 sequence is 12 residues long. Trimming pared 5 bases from V and 0 bases from J, leaving 8 bases between. Germline V gene lookup returns CDR1 SQVTM and CDR2 ANQGSEA. CDR3 in amino acids: CSVRDSSYEQYF. In DNA, the CDR3 is TGCAGCGTTAGAGACAGCTCCTACGAGCAGTACTTC.

The chain joins TRBV5-3 to TRBJ2-2; 9 bases are a match to TRBD1. TRBV5-3 is noted as an ORF with a role that remains uncertain. The CDR3 extends over 16 amino acids. J gave up 2 bases and V 4 bases, and 6 bases lay outside the gene matches. In DNA form, the CDR3 reads TGTGCCAGAAGCACCCCGGGACAGGGAAACACCGGGGAGCTGTTTTTT. Amino acids: CARSTPGQGNTGELFF.

The chain recombines TRBV13 with TRBJ2-1; 14 bases line up with TRBD2. Trimming at V came to 6 bases and at J to 8 bases, leaving 6 bases not matched to a gene. Germline lookup yields CDR1 PRHDT and CDR2 FYEKMQ (reference sequence). The CDR3 contains 15 residues. The CDR3: CASSSGLAGGHEQFF. The DNA of the CDR3 is TGTGCCAGCAGTTCAGGACTAGCGGGAGGCCATGAGCAGTTCTTC.

The chain carries TRBV6-1 and TRBJ2-7, with D possibly matching TRBD1 (5 bases). Trimming stripped 3 bases from V and 8 bases from J, with 20 bases between. Germline loops: CDR1 MNHNS, CDR2 SASEGT. This CDR3 contains 15 residues. DNA of the CDR3: TGTGCCAGCAGTGATAACCCAGGGCGACGCCCGAAGCAGTACTTC. It encodes CASSDNPGRRPKQYF.

The chain carries TRBV30 and TRBJ2-7, with a possible D match to TRBD1 (6 bases). Trimming left V 2 bases short and J 3 bases short, with 14 bases between. The CDR3 totals 14 residues. Germline V CDR1 and CDR2: GTSNPN, SVGIG (reference sequence). The CDR3 region has the DNA TGTGCCTGGAGTATAGGACAGTCTCTCTACGAGCAGTACTTC. Translating it yields CAWSIGQSLYEQYF.

There are a few counts of this clone. This chain connects TRBV7-7 to TRBJ2-1; 10 bases are shared with TRBD1. Germline lookup yields CDR1 SSHAT and CDR2 FNYEAQ (reference sequence). This CDR3 spans 12 amino acids. The CDR3 loop reads CASGTGVNEQFF. The DNA for the CDR3 is TGTGCTAGTGGGACAGGGGTCAATGAGCAGTTCTTC.

The chain recombines TRBV5-1 with TRBJ2-1; D not resolved. The germline V gene has CDR1 SGHRS and CDR2 YFSETQ. CDR3 size: 17 residues. The V end was cut by 4 bases, the J end by 8 bases, with 25 bases between. The CDR3 is CASSSTPLGNPSYEQFF. The CDR3 region has the DNA TGCGCCAGCAGCAGCACCCCGCTAGGTAACCCCTCCTATGAGCAGTTCTTC.

This clone has just one count. V and J are TRBV9 and TRBJ2-1; 10 bases map to TRBD2. The CDR3 has 16 residues. The germline V gene has CDR1 SGDLS and CDR2 YYNGEE. Unmatched junction bases numbered 10, after V lost 0 bases and J lost 10 bases. The CDR3 region has the DNA TGTGCCAGCAGCGTAGGGACCCTAGCGGGAGTCTGGGAGCAGTTCTTC. Residues: CASSVGTLAGVWEQFF.

In its sample, this clone was seen a few times. This chain links TRBV15 with TRBJ2-5; D call uncertain. Judging by the DNA end, TRBJ2-7 fits better; the J call may be wrong. CDR3 length: 13 residues. Germline loops: CDR1 LNHNV, CDR2 YYDKDF (reference sequence). The CDR3 bases are TGTGCCACCAGCAGAGCCGGCCACTACGAGCAGTACTTC. Translation: CATSRAGHYEQYF.